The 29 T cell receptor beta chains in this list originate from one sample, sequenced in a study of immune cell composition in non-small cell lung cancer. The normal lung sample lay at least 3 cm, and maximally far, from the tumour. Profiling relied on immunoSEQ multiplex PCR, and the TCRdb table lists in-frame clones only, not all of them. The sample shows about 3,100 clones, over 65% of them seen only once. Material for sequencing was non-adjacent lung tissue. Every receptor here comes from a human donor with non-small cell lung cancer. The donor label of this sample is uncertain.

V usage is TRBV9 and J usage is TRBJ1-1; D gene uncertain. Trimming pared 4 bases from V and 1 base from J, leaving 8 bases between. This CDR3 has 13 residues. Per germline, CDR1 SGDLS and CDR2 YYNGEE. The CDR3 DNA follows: TGTGCCAGCAGCCTCTACCCGAACACTGAAGCTTTCTTT. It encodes CASSLYPNTEAFF.

The CDR3 nucleotides read TGCGCCAGCAGCCAAGGACTAGATCCCTACGAGCAGTACTTC. It translates to CASSQGLDPYEQYF. The gene calls are TRBV4-1 and TRBJ2-7, with a tentative D call TRBD2 (6 bases). The ends were cut back, 1 base at V and 2 bases at J, with 9 bases in the middle. This CDR3 has 14 residues. CDR1 is MGHRA and CDR2 is YSYEKL in the germline V gene.

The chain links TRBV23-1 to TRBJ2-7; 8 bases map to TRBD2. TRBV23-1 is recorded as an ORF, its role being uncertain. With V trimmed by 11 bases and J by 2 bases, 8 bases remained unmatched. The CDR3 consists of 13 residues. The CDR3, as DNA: TGCGCCCAAACGGGGGGGCCAACCTACGAGCAGTACTTC. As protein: CAQTGGPTYEQYF.

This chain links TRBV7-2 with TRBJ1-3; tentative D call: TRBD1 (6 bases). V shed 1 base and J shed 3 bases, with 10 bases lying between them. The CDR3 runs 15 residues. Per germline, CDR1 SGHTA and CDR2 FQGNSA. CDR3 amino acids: CASSLDRAVGNTIYF. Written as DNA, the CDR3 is TGTGCCAGCAGCTTAGACAGGGCCGTTGGAAACACCATATATTTT.

The CDR3 DNA reads TGTGCCAGCGGGGGGCGGGGGGAGACCCAGTACTTC. Amino acid sequence: CASGGRGETQYF. The chain is built from TRBV27 and TRBJ2-5; D is possibly TRBD2 (7 bases). This CDR3 spans 12 amino acids. The germline gives CDR1 MNHEY, CDR2 SMNVEV (reference sequence). V lost 8 bases and J 5 bases, leaving 12 bases between the germline ends.

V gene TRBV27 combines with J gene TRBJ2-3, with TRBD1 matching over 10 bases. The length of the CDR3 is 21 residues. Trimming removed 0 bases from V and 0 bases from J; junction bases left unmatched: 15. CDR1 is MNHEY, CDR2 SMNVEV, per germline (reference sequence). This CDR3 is CASSLSPPGQGTDLSTDTQYF. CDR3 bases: TGTGCCAGCAGTTTATCCCCCCCGGGACAGGGGACAGATTTGAGCACAGATACGCAGTATTTT.

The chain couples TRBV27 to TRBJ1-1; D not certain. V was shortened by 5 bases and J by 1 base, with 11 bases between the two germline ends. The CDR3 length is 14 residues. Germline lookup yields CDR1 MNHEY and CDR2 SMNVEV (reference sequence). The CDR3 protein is CASSPLNSNTEAFF. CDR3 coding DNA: TGTGCCAGCAGTCCCCTAAACTCGAACACTGAAGCTTTCTTT.

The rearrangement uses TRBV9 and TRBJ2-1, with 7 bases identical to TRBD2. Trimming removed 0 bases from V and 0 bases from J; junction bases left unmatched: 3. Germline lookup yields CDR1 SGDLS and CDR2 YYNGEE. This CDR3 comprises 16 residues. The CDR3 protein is CASSVALAVSYNEQFF. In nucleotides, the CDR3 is TGTGCCAGCAGCGTAGCTCTAGCGGTCTCCTACAATGAGCAGTTCTTC.

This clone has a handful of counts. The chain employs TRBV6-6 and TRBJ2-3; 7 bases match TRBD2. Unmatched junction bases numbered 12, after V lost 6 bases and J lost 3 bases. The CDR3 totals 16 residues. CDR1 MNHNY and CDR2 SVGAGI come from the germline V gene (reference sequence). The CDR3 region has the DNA TGTGCCAGCAGAACTGAGACTAGCTGGTTGACAGATACGCAGTATTTT. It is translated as CASRTETSWLTDTQYF.

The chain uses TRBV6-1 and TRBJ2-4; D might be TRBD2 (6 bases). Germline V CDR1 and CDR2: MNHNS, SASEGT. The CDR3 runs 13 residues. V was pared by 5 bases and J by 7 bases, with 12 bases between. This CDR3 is CASSLASGNIQYF. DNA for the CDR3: TGTGCCAGCAGTCTAGCGTCGGGGAACATTCAGTACTTC.

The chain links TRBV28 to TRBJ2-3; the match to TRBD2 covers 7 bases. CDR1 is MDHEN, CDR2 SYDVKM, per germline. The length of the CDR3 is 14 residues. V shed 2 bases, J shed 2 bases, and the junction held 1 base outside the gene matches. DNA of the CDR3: TGTGCCAGCAGTTTAGCGGGAGACACAGATACGCAGTATTTT. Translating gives CASSLAGDTDTQYF.

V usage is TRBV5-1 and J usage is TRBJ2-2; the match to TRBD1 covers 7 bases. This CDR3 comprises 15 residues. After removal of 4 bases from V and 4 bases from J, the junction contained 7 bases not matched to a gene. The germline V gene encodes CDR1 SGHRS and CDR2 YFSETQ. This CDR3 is CASSPYTGVTGELFF. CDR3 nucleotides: TGCGCCAGCAGCCCTTATACAGGGGTCACCGGGGAGCTGTTTTTT.

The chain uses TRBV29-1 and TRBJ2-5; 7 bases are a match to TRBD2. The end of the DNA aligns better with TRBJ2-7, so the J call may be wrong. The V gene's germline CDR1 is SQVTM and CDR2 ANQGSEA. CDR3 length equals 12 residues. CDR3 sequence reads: CSATSSSYEQYF. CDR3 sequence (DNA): TGCAGCGCGACTAGCAGCTCCTACGAGCAGTACTTC.

The CDR3 loop reads CASSPPGQTNEKLFF. CDR3 coding DNA: TGCGCCAGCAGCCCTCCGGGACAGACTAATGAAAAACTGTTTTTT. V gene TRBV4-1 combines with J gene TRBJ1-4, with 7 nucleotides matching TRBD1. The CDR3 length is 15 residues. Looked up from germline, CDR1 is MGHRA and CDR2 is YSYEKL. The junction had 4 bases not matched to a gene; V was cut back by 4 bases and J by 2 bases.

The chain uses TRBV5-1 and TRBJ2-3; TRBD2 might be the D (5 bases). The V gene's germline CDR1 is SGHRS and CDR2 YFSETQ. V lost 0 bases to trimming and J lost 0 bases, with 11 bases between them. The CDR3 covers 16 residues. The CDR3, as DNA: TGCGCCAGCAGCTTGGGCGGGCCCCAAAGCACAGATACGCAGTATTTT. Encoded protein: CASSLGGPQSTDTQYF.

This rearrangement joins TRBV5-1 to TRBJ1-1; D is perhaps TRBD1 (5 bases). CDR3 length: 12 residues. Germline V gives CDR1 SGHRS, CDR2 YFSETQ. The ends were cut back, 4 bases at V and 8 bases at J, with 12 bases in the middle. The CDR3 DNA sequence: TGCGCCAGCAGCCGGGGGGGGTTGGAAGCTTTCTTT. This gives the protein CASSRGGLEAFF.

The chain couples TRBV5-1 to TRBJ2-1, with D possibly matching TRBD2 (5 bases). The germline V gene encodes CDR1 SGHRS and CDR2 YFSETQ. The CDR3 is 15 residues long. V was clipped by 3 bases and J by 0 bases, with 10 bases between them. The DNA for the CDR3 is TGCGCCAGCAGCTATGGGAGTAGCTCCTACAATGAGCAGTTCTTC. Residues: CASSYGSSSYNEQFF.

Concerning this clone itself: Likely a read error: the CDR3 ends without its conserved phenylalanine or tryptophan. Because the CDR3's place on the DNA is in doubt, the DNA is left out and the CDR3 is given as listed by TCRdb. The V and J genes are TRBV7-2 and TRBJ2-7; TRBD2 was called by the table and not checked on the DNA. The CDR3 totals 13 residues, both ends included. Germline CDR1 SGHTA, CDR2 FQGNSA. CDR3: CASSLGLAGGQDL.

This CDR3 reads CSGRLAGEGNTQYF. CDR3 sequence (DNA): TGCAGCGGACGACTAGCGGGAGAGGGGAACACGCAGTATTTT. This chain links TRBV29-1 with TRBJ2-3; TRBD2 aligns across 12 bases. V was clipped by 7 bases and J by 9 bases; unmatched bases: 11. Germline CDR1 is SQVTM and CDR2 is ANQGSEA. CDR3 length equals 14 residues.

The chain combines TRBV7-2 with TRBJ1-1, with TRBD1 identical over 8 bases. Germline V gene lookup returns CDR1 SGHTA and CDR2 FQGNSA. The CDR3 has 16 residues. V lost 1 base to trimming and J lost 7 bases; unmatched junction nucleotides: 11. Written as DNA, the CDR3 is TGTGCCAGCAGCTTAGGGGCAGGGGGCGCTGAAGGTGAAGCTTTCTTT. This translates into CASSLGAGGAEGEAFF.

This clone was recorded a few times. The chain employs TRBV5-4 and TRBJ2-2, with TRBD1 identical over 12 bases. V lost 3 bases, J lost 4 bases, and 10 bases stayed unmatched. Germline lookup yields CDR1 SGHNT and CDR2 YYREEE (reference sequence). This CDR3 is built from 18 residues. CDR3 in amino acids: CASSSGTGGRTVTGELFF. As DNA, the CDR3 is TGTGCCAGCAGCTCCGGGACAGGGGGCAGAACGGTCACCGGGGAGCTGTTTTTT. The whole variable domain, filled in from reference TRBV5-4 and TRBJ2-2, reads ETGVTQSPTHLIKTRGQQVTLRCSSQSGHNTVSWYQQALGQGPQFIFQYYREEENGRGNFPPRFSGLQFPNYSSELNVNALELDDSALYLCASSSGTGGRTVTGELFFGEGSRLTVL.

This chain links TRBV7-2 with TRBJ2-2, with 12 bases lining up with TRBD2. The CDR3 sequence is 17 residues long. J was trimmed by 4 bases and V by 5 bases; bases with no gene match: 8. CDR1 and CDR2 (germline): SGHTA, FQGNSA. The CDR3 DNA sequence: TGTGCCAGCAGCCCTCTGACTAGCGGGGGACGCACCGGGGAGCTGTTTTTT. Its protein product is CASSPLTSGGRTGELFF.

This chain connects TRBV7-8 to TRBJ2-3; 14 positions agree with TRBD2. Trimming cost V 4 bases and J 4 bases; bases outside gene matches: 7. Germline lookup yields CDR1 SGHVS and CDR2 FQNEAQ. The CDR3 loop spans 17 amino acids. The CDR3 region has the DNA TGTGCCAGCAGCTACACGGGACTAGCGGGAGTGGCAGATACGCAGTATTTT. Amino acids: CASSYTGLAGVADTQYF.

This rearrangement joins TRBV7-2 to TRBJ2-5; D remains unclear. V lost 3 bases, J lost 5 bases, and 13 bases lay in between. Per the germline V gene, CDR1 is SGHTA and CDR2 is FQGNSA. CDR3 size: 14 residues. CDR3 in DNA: TGTGCCAGCAGCTTCGGGTCCTCCCGCGAGACCCAGTACTTC. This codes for CASSFGSSRETQYF.

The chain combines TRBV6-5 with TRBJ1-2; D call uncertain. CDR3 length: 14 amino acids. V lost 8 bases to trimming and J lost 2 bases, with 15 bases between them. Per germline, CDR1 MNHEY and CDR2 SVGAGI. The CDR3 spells CASATQGGNYGYTF. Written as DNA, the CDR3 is TGTGCCAGCGCGACCCAAGGAGGGAACTATGGCTACACCTTC.

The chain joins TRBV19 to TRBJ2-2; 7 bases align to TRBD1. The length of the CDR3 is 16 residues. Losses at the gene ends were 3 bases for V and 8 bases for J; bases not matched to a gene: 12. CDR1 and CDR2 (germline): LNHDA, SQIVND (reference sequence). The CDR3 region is CASSMGTGVVWGELFF. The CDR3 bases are TGTGCCAGTAGTATGGGAACAGGGGTAGTTTGGGGGGAGCTGTTTTTT.

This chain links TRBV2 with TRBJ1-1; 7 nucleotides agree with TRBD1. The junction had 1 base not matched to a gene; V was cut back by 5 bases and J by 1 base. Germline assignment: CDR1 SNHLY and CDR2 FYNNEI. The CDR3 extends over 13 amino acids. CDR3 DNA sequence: TGTGCCAGCAGTCAGGGGGGGAACACTGAAGCTTTCTTT. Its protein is CASSQGGNTEAFF.

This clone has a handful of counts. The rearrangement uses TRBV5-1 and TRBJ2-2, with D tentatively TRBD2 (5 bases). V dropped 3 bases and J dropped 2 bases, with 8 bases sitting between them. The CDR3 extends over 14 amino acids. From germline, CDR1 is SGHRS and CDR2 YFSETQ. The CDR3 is CASSSGINTGELFF. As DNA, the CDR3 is TGCGCCAGCAGCTCCGGGATTAACACCGGGGAGCTGTTTTTT.

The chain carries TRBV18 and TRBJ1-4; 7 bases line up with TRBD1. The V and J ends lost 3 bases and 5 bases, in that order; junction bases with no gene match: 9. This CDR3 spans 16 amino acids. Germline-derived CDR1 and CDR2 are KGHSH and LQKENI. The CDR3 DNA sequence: TGTGCCAGCTCACCTAGCCCGGGACAGAAAAATGAAAAACTGTTTTTT. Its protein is CASSPSPGQKNEKLFF.